The clone carrying this T cell receptor beta chain was found a few times. The target antigen is unknown. This sample stems from a study of T-cell memory formation after mild COVID-19. Study-wide results and caveats: Researchers report contracting CD4+ clones mostly in CM and EM, with CD8+ clones in EMRA. Later expanders leaned CD4+, whereas clones that contracted between day 15 and 85 were balanced CD4/CD8.

The germline CDR1 and CDR2 sequences are MGHRA and YSYEKL. The CDR3 contains 15 residues. Trimming took off 4 bases at V and 0 bases at J, with 12 bases between the two ends. A 5'RACE reaction primed in the constant segment made cDNA libraries of TCR alpha and TCR beta, and these carried sample barcodes and UMIs. Using its own MiXCR run on the 5' RACE reads, TCRdb lists one record per CDR3 protein. The sample contains 260,000 or so distinct CDR3 sequences, around 17% of which appear only once. The sample taken for sequencing was PBMCs or a T cell subset sorted from them (not recorded which). The clonotype was recovered from a man between 18 and 29 years old who had mild COVID-19 (a few samples of this study predate the infection). Cell type and time point are not known. This chain links TRBV4-1 with TRBJ1-1; D unresolved. The CDR3 DNA follows: TGCGCCAGCAGCCTCCGCAGGACCATGAACACTGAAGCTTTCTTT. Its protein is CASSLRRTMNTEAFF.